This T cell receptor beta chain was identified in a study of blood T cell repertoires in COVID-19. Study overall: T cells, B-cell-depleted T cells, or PBMCs supplied cDNA or gDNA.

Authors' processing steps: Amplification of reference gene primers provided the estimated nucleated cell counts. Libraries were prepared by immunoSEQ multiplex PCR; TCRdb keeps only in-frame clonotypes and omits some of them. V and J calls and clone size follow that table, whereas D and trimming were derived from the DNA. Of about 88,000 clones in the sample, 70% to 90% were seen once. Germline trimming cut 3 bases from V and 8 bases from J; bases unmatched to any gene: 8. This CDR3 comprises 14 residues. CDR1 is SGHRS and CDR2 is YFSETQ in the germline V gene. Sequencing was done on a sample of peripheral blood. The receptor was derived from a woman aged 80 or over with acute or convalescent COVID-19. The chain joins TRBV5-1 to TRBJ2-1; 7 bases align to TRBD1. This CDR3 is CASSSRTDRDEQFF. The CDR3, as DNA: TGCGCCAGCAGCTCCCGGACAGACAGGGATGAGCAGTTCTTC. The full variable domain, in which reference TRBV5-1 and TRBJ2-1 provide the parts outside the CDR3, is KAGVTQTPRYLIKTRGQQVTLSCSPISGHRSVSWYQQTPGQGLQFLFEYFSETQRNKGNFPGRFSGRQFSNSRSEMNVSTLELGDSALYLCASSSRTDRDEQFFGPGTRLTVL.